This record covers a single T cell receptor (beta chain). V was pared by 0 bases and J by 4 bases, with 5 bases of the junction left unmatched. Germline V gene data show CDR1 as SGHDN and CDR2 as FVKESK. This CDR3 spans 15 amino acids. In the source study's methods: Amplified reference gene primers provided the basis for estimating nucleated cell counts. The method was immunoSEQ multiplex PCR; TCRdb's version includes in-frame clones alone and lacks a portion of them. V and J calls and clone size are those listed in that table; D and trimming were worked out from the DNA. The table lists roughly 250,000 clones, 85% of them singletons. This sample was included in a study of blood T cell repertoires in COVID-19. Across the study: The United States, Italy and Spain supplied acute and convalescent COVID-19 samples. In each case, the material was cDNA or gDNA derived from T cells, B-cell-depleted T cells, or PBMCs.

The receptor was derived from a woman aged 55 to 70 with active or convalescent COVID-19. Sequences were obtained from peripheral blood. The chain employs TRBV14 and TRBJ1-2, with TRBD1 identical over 7 bases. The CDR3, as DNA: TGTGCCAGCAGCCAAGAGGGGACAGCTGGCTATGGCTACACCTTC. Translated: CASSQEGTAGYGYTF.